The 31 T cell receptor beta chains below were found in one sample sequenced in a study of OX40 agonist ivuxolimab in advanced cancers. The data were produced by immunoSEQ multiplex PCR, yet TCRdb's version contains in-frame clones alone and is incomplete. The table records around 53,000 clones, about four fifths of them present only once. The sample consisted of CD4+ or CD8+ T cells sorted from blood, taken in a trial of the OX40 agonist ivuxolimab. Receptors originate from an adult with an advanced solid tumor such as melanoma, head and neck, liver or kidney cancer.

The chain couples TRBV7-9 to TRBJ1-4; the D is unclear. CDR1 SEHNR and CDR2 FQNEAQ come from the germline V gene (reference sequence). V shed 2 bases and J shed 10 bases, with 20 bases lying between them. The CDR3 has 16 amino acids. CDR3 bases: TGTGCCAGCAGCTTAAGCGCGGACCCCTCTCGGGGAAAACTGTTTTTT. This sequence encodes CASSLSADPSRGKLFF.

This chain joins TRBV7-6 and TRBJ2-7; possible D gene TRBD2, 6 bases. Germline-derived CDR1 and CDR2 are SGHVS and FNYEAQ. The V end lost 5 bases, the J end lost 1 base, and 15 bases lay between the germline ends. This CDR3 spans 15 amino acids. The CDR3 loop reads CASSLNRDFSYEQYF. The DNA of the CDR3 is TGTGCCAGCAGCCTTAACCGGGACTTTTCCTACGAGCAGTACTTC.

The chain links TRBV7-3 to TRBJ2-1; D possibly uses TRBD1 or TRBD2 (5 bases each). V shed 5 bases and J shed 5 bases, with 16 bases lying between them. There are 15 residues in the CDR3. Germline assignment: CDR1 SGHTA and CDR2 FQGTGA. The DNA of the CDR3 is TGTGCCAGCAGCCCGACCGGGACGAACCACAATGAGCAGTTCTTC. As protein: CASSPTGTNHNEQFF. Filled out from reference TRBV7-3 and TRBJ2-1, the complete variable domain reads GAGVSQTPSNKVTEKGKYVELRCDPISGHTALYWYRQSLGQGPEFLIYFQGTGAADDSGLPNDRFFAVRPEGSVSTLKIQRTERGDSAVYLCASSPTGTNHNEQFFGPGTRLTVL.

This chain uses TRBV7-8 with TRBJ2-2, with 8 positions matching TRBD2. J was trimmed by 1 base and V by 2 bases; bases with no gene match: 3. From germline, CDR1 is SGHVS and CDR2 FQNEAQ. The CDR3 runs to 16 residues. The CDR3 region is CASSLSGGLNTGELFF. CDR3 in DNA: TGTGCCAGCAGCTTAAGCGGGGGCTTGAACACCGGGGAGCTGTTTTTT.

The gene calls are TRBV19 and TRBJ1-1; the match to TRBD1 covers 10 bases. The V gene's germline CDR1 is LNHDA and CDR2 SQIVND (reference sequence). This CDR3 is built from 15 residues. Trimming removed 9 bases from V and 1 base from J; junction bases left unmatched: 8. In DNA form, the CDR3 reads TGTGCCAGCCGAGAGACAGGGGGCCCGAACACTGAAGCTTTCTTT. Translation: CASRETGGPNTEAFF. The entire variable domain, with the rest obtained from reference TRBV19 and TRBJ1-1, is as follows: DGGITQSPKYLFRKEGQNVTLSCEQNLNHDAMYWYRQDPGQGLRLIYYSQIVNDFQKGDIAEGYSVSREKKESFPLTVTSAQKNPTAFYLCASRETGGPNTEAFFGQGTRLTVV.

This rearrangement joins TRBV28 to TRBJ2-5; 8 bases line up with TRBD2. The V segment lost 6 bases and the J segment 5 bases; nucleotides outside the gene matches: 8. Germline assignment: CDR1 MDHEN and CDR2 SYDVKM. The CDR3 length is 14 residues. CDR3 DNA sequence: TGTGCCAGCAGCCAACCGGGGGGGTATGAGACCCAGTACTTC. Translating it yields CASSQPGGYETQYF.

This clone has more than one count but fewer than ten. The chain employs TRBV7-8 and TRBJ1-5; possible D gene TRBD1, 6 bases. CDR3 length equals 15 residues. Germline lookup yields CDR1 SGHVS and CDR2 FQNEAQ. Trimming cost V 5 bases and J 4 bases, with 15 bases left between them. CDR3 protein: CASSLSLDRNQPQHF. The CDR3 DNA reads as TGTGCCAGCAGCCTGTCGTTGGACAGAAATCAGCCCCAGCATTTT.

The V gene is TRBV6-5, the J gene TRBJ2-3; no clear D. The CDR3 sequence is 15 residues long. Germline V gene sequence: CDR1 MNHEY, CDR2 SVGAGI. With 4 bases removed from V and 4 bases from J, the gap between germline ends came to 15 bases. The CDR3 loop reads CASSSPTAEADTQYF. The CDR3 region has the DNA TGTGCCAGCAGTTCCCCAACGGCAGAAGCAGATACGCAGTATTTT.

The rearrangement uses TRBV30 and TRBJ2-2; 8 bases align to TRBD1. Trimming removed 3 bases from V and 4 bases from J; junction bases left unmatched: 4. This CDR3 is 14 amino acids long. CDR1 is GTSNPN, CDR2 SVGIG, per germline (reference sequence). The CDR3 reads CAWRRTGGTGELFF. CDR3 nucleotides: TGTGCCTGGAGGCGTACAGGGGGCACCGGGGAGCTGTTTTTT.

The rearrangement links TRBV2 to TRBJ2-7, with 8 nucleotides matching TRBD1. This CDR3 comprises 14 residues. Germline values: CDR1 SNHLY, CDR2 FYNNEI. Germline trimming cut 3 bases from V and 7 bases from J; bases unmatched to any gene: 8. The CDR3 DNA sequence: TGTGCCAGCAGTGATGGGCAGGGGGCGTCTGAGCAGTACTTC. This sequence encodes CASSDGQGASEQYF.

This chain uses TRBV27 with TRBJ2-7; the D gene is possibly TRBD1 (5 bases). Trimming removed 5 bases at V and 1 base at J, with 12 bases between. This CDR3 contains 14 residues. Germline values: CDR1 MNHEY, CDR2 SMNVEV (reference sequence). CDR3 residues: CASSARGQSYEQYF. As DNA, the CDR3 is TGTGCCAGCAGTGCCCGCGGACAATCCTACGAGCAGTACTTC.

This clone was recorded a few times. This chain uses TRBV20-1 with TRBJ1-2; perhaps TRBD1 as D (5 bases). The CDR3 consists of 11 residues. The V gene's germline CDR1 is DFQATT and CDR2 SNEGSKA (reference sequence). V was clipped by 3 bases and J by 5 bases, with 7 bases between them. CDR3 protein: CSASDRYGYTF. The CDR3 DNA follows: TGCAGTGCTAGCGACAGATATGGCTACACCTTC.

The genes are TRBV7-7 and TRBJ2-2; no clear D. Deletions cut 6 bases from V and 6 bases from J, with 8 bases between. The CDR3 extends over 12 amino acids. CDR1 and CDR2 (germline): SSHAT, FNYEAQ (reference sequence). The CDR3 sequence is CASREYPGELFF. The CDR3 DNA sequence: TGTGCCAGCAGGGAGTATCCCGGGGAGCTGTTTTTT.

This clone was seen a single time. The chain employs TRBV28 and TRBJ2-7; D call uncertain. With 5 bases removed from V and 4 bases from J, the gap between germline ends came to 15 bases. Germline CDR1 is MDHEN and CDR2 is SYDVKM. The CDR3 length is 14 residues. CDR3 sequence: CASSIPPHRYEQYF. In DNA, the CDR3 is TGTGCCAGCAGTATCCCGCCCCACCGGTACGAGCAGTACTTC.

CDR3 in amino acids: CATSRRVSSGANVLTF. CDR3 bases: TGTGCCACCAGCAGACGGGTCAGCTCTGGGGCCAACGTCCTGACTTTC. The gene calls are TRBV15 and TRBJ2-6; D gene unclear. The CDR3 sequence is 16 residues long. V was cut by 2 bases and J by 0 bases, with 8 bases left in between. Germline assignment: CDR1 LNHNV and CDR2 YYDKDF (reference sequence).

Written as DNA, the CDR3 is TGTGCCAGCAAAAGGGGCGGGAGGGGAACCGGGGAGCTGTTTTTT. This encodes CASKRGGRGTGELFF. The chain links TRBV7-2 to TRBJ2-2; 9 bases are a match to TRBD2. Germline-derived CDR1 and CDR2 are SGHTA and FQGNSA. CDR3 size: 15 residues. V was clipped by 7 bases and J by 5 bases; unmatched bases: 8.

CDR3 nucleotides: TGTGCCAGCAGCTTAGTAAGAGGGGAAAACACCATATATTTT. It specifies CASSLVRGENTIYF. This chain connects TRBV7-9 to TRBJ1-3; TRBD1 is a possible D gene (5 bases). CDR3 length: 14 residues. Trimming shortened V by 1 base and J by 6 bases, and 10 bases separated the two germline ends. Germline CDR1 reads SEHNR; CDR2 reads FQNEAQ (reference sequence).

The chain combines TRBV6-6 with TRBJ1-5; 7 bases match TRBD1. J lost 5 bases, V lost 4 bases, and 5 bases had no gene match. This CDR3 region has 14 residues. CDR1 MNHNY and CDR2 SVGAGI come from the germline V gene (reference sequence). For the CDR3, the DNA is TGTGCCAGCAGTTCGAGGGACAGCTATCAGCCCCAGCATTTT. Its translation is CASSSRDSYQPQHF.

The chain carries TRBV7-3 and TRBJ1-1; D is uncertain. The V gene's germline CDR1 is SGHTA and CDR2 FQGTGA. CDR3 length: 13 amino acids. V lost 2 bases, J lost 1 base, and 5 bases lay in between. CDR3 in DNA: TGTGCCAGCAGCTTACAGGAGAACACTGAAGCTTTCTTT. Translated: CASSLQENTEAFF.

This chain uses TRBV7-8 with TRBJ1-4, with D maybe TRBD1 (6 bases). The CDR3 has 16 amino acids. The germline gives CDR1 SGHVS, CDR2 FQNEAQ. V was trimmed by 1 base and J by 7 bases, leaving 16 bases between them. In DNA form, the CDR3 reads TGTGCCAGCAGCTTAGAGGGGGGGTTAGATGGTGAAAAACTGTTTTTT. Translation: CASSLEGGLDGEKLFF. Using reference TRBV7-8 and TRBJ1-4 for the parts outside the CDR3, the full variable domain is GAGVSQSPRYKVAKRGQDVALRCDPISGHVSLFWYQQALGQGPEFLTYFQNEAQLDKSGLPSDRFFAERPEGSVSTLKIQRTQQEDSAVYLCASSLEGGLDGEKLFFGSGTQLSVL.

The rearrangement uses TRBV19 and TRBJ1-5, with D possibly TRBD1 on 6 matching bases. The V gene lost 3 bases and the J gene lost 4 bases, with 16 bases spanning the gap. This CDR3 spans 16 amino acids. CDR1 and CDR2 (germline): LNHDA, SQIVND (reference sequence). In DNA, the CDR3 is TGTGCCAGTAGTATCTCGAGACAGGCCCCGAATCAGCCCCAGCATTTT. This translates into CASSISRQAPNQPQHF.

This clone was counted once. CDR3 in DNA: TGCGCCAGCAGCTATCAGGGACAGGGGAACACCGGGGAGCTGTTTTTT. It specifies CASSYQGQGNTGELFF. This chain links TRBV5-1 with TRBJ2-2, with 9 bases lining up with TRBD1. Unmatched junction bases numbered 4, after V lost 3 bases and J lost 1 base. The germline gives CDR1 SGHRS, CDR2 YFSETQ. This CDR3 comprises 16 residues.

CDR3 nucleotide sequence: TGCGCCAGCAGCTTATTCCCCGGGACAGGGCAAGAGACCCAGTACTTC. Translating gives CASSLFPGTGQETQYF. J is TRBJ2-5 and V is TRBV5-1, with 9 positions matching TRBD1. In germline, CDR1 is SGHRS, CDR2 YFSETQ. The CDR3 sequence is 16 residues long. With V trimmed by 2 bases and J by 2 bases, 7 bases remained unmatched.

The genes are TRBV28 and TRBJ2-7, with unresolved D. CDR1 and CDR2 from the germline V gene are MDHEN and SYDVKM. The CDR3 sequence is 13 residues long. With 7 bases removed from V and 3 bases from J, the gap between germline ends came to 13 bases. CDR3 sequence: CASTPSPFYEQYF. The DNA of the CDR3 is TGTGCCAGCACCCCCTCCCCCTTCTACGAGCAGTACTTC.

The chain employs TRBV21-1 and TRBJ2-5. TRBV21-1 is marked as a pseudogene. The CDR3 extends over 13 amino acids. CDR3 protein: CASTQWGSETQYF. CDR3 sequence (DNA): TGTGCCAGCACCCAATGGGGGTCAGAGACCCAGTACTTC.

The chain recombines TRBV19 with TRBJ1-5, with no clear D. Trimming removed 7 bases at V and 7 bases at J, with 14 bases between. The CDR3 has 13 residues. Germline V gives CDR1 LNHDA, CDR2 SQIVND (reference sequence). This CDR3 reads CASTGSHGQPQHF. As DNA, the CDR3 is TGTGCCAGTACTGGGTCCCATGGGCAGCCCCAGCATTTT.

This clone has just one count. V is TRBV11-3 and J is TRBJ2-1, with 7 bases fitting TRBD2. The CDR3 length is 14 residues. Germline-derived CDR1 and CDR2 are SGHNT and YENEEA. V shed 1 base and J 8 bases; nucleotides not matched to a gene: 5. CDR3 amino acids: CASSLGTAGDEQFF. The DNA for the CDR3 is TGTGCCAGCAGCTTAGGGACCGCGGGGGATGAGCAGTTCTTC.

This rearrangement joins TRBV14 to TRBJ1-2; the D gene is possibly TRBD1 (5 bases). Germline CDR1 reads SGHDN; CDR2 reads FVKESK. The V gene lost 0 bases and the J gene lost 14 bases, with 19 bases spanning the gap. This CDR3 contains 14 residues. CDR3 sequence (DNA): TGTGCCAGCAGCCAAGACGGGACTCAAGGTCGGAGAACCTTC. Encoded protein: CASSQDGTQGRRTF.

This clone was detected only once. The CDR3 here is CASGLAGGPFEQFF. CDR3 bases: TGTGCCAGCGGACTAGCGGGAGGGCCTTTTGAGCAGTTCTTC. This chain connects TRBV14 to TRBJ2-1; 15 bases map to TRBD2. CDR3 length: 14 residues. The V gene's germline CDR1 is SGHDN and CDR2 FVKESK. J was trimmed by 9 bases and V by 8 bases; bases with no gene match: 5.

The chain links TRBV5-4 to TRBJ1-1, with D maybe TRBD1 (5 bases). In germline, CDR1 is SGHNT, CDR2 YYREEE (reference sequence). This CDR3 spans 14 amino acids. With 2 bases removed from V and 3 bases from J, the gap between germline ends came to 11 bases. The chain's CDR3 is CASSLIGTDTEAFF. The CDR3 DNA sequence: TGTGCCAGCAGCTTAATAGGGACTGACACTGAAGCTTTCTTT.

The genes are TRBV19 and TRBJ1-5; 10 bases map to TRBD1. CDR1 and CDR2 from the germline V gene are LNHDA and SQIVND (reference sequence). With 3 bases clipped from V and 5 bases from J, the junction kept 4 bases outside the gene matches. The CDR3 extends over 15 amino acids. The CDR3 nucleotides are TGTGCCAGTAGTATTGGGACAGGGGCCCATCAGCCCCAGCATTTT. Its protein is CASSIGTGAHQPQHF.